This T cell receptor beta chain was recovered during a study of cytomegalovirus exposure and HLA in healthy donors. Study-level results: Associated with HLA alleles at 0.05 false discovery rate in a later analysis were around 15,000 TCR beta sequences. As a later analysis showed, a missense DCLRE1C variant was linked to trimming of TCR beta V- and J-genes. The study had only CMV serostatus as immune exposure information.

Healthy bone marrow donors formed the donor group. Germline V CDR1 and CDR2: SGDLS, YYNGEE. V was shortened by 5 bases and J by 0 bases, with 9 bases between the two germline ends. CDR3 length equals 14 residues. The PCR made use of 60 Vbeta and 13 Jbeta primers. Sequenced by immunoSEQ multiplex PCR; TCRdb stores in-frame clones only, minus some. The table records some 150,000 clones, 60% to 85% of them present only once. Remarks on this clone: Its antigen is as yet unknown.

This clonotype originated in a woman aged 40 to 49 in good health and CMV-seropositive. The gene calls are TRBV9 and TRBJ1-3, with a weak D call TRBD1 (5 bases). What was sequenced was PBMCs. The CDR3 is CASRGLASGNTIYF. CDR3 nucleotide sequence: TGTGCCAGCAGGGGACTGGCCTCTGGAAACACCATATATTTT.